This T cell receptor (beta chain) was documented in a study of cytomegalovirus exposure and HLA in healthy donors. Findings and caveats of the study: An assumption of roughly uniform sequencing depth across donors underlay the presence/absence analyses. TCR beta chains numbering more than 150 were designated cytomegalovirus-associated.

The PCR had 60 Vbeta and 13 Jbeta primers. The data were produced by immunoSEQ multiplex PCR, yet TCRdb's version contains in-frame clones alone and is incomplete. This table holds roughly 140,000 clones, over 70% found once. This clone was seen more than once but under ten times. Antigen: not known. V gave up 5 bases and J gave up 0 bases, with 10 bases separating them. From germline, CDR1 is MNHNS and CDR2 SASEGT. The CDR3 has 15 residues. Though nominally healthy at sampling, donors likely had unrecorded immune exposures. The specimen sequenced was PBMCs. This TCR was sampled from a man aged 40-50 years in good health and CMV-seronegative. This chain uses TRBV6-1 with TRBJ1-4; D unresolved. CDR3 protein: CASSPSPATNEKLFF. In DNA form, the CDR3 reads TGTGCCAGCAGTCCCTCACCGGCAACTAATGAAAAACTGTTTTTT.